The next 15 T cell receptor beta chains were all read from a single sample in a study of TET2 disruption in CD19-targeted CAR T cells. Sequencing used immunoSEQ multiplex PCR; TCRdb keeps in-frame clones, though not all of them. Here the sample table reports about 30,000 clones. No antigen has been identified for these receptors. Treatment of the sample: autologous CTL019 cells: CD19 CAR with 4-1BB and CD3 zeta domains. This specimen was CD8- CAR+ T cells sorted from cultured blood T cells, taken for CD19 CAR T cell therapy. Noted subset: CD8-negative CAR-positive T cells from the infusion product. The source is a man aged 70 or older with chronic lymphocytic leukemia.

The CDR3 loop is CASKSQDSPNTEAFF. CDR3 bases read: TGTGCCAGTAAATCCCAGGACAGCCCGAACACTGAA. The chain uses TRBV19 and TRBJ1-1; the D gene is possibly TRBD1 (6 bases). The read ends 3 residues shy of where the CDR3 ends; the end is completed using the germline J gene. This CDR3 is built from 15 residues. Germline CDR1 and CDR2: LNHDA and SQIVND (reference sequence). Deletions cut 7 bases from V and 1 base from J, with 16 bases between.

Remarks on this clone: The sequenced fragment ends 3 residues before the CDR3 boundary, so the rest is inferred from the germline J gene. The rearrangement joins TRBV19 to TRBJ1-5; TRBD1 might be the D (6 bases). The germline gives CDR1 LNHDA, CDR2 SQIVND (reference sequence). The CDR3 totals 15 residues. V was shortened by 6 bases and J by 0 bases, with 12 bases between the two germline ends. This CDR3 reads CASSRGPNSNQPQHF. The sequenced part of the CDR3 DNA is TGTGCCAGTAGCAGGGGACCGAATAGCAATCAGCCC.

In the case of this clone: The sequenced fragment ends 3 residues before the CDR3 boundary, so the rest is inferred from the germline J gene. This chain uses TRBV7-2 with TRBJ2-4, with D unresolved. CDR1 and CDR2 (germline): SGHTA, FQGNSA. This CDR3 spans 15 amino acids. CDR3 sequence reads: CASSLGIALNYGQYF. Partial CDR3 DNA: TGTGCCAGCAGCTTAGGGATTGCCCTTAACTATGGT.

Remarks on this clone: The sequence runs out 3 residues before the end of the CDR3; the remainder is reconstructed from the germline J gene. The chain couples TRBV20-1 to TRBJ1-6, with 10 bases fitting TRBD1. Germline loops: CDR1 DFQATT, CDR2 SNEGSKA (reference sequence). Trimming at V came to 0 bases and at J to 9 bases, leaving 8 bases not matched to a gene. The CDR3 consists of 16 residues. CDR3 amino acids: CSARDPGQGLASPLHF. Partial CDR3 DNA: TGCAGTGCTAGAGACCCGGGACAGGGGCTCGCTTCACCC.

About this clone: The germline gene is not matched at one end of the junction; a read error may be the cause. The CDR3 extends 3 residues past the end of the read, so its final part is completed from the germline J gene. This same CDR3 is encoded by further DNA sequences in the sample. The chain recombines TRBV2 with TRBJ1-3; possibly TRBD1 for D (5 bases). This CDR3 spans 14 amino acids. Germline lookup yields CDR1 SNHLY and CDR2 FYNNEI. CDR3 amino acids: CASSERSGRNTIYF. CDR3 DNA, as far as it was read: TGTGCCAGCAGTGAGAGGTCAGGGAGAAACACT.

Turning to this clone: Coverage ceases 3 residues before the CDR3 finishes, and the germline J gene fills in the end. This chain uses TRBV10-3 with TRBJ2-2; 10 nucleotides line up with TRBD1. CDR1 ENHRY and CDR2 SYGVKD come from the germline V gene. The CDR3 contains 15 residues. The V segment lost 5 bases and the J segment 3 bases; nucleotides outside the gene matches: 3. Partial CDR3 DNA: TGTGCCATCAGTTTGACAGGGGGCTACACCGGGGAG. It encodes CAISLTGGYTGE. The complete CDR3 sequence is CAISLTGGYTGELFF.

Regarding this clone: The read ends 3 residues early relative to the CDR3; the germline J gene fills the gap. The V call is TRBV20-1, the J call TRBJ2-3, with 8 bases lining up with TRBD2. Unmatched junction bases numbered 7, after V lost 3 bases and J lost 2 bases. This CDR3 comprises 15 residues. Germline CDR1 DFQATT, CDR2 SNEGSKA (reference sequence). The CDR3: CSASLGGGNTDTQYF. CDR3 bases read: TGCAGTGCTAGCTTGGGCGGGGGGAACACAGATACG.

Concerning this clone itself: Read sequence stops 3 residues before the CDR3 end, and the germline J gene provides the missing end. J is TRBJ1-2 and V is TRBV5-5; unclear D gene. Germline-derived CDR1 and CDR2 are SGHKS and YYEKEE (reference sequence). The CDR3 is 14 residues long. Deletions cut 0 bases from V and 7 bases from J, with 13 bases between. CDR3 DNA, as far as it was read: TGTGCCAGCAGCTTGGACTCCCTACTCGGTGGC. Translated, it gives CASSLDSLLGG. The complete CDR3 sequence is CASSLDSLLGGYTF.

The covered CDR3 bases are TGTGCCAGCAGCTTGCCTCAGAACCTGAACACTGAA. Its protein product is CASSLPQNLNTE. The complete CDR3 protein is CASSLPQNLNTEAFF. The chain combines TRBV5-6 with TRBJ1-1; no firm D call. The read ends 3 residues shy of where the CDR3 ends; the end is completed using the germline J gene. The V gene's germline CDR1 is SGHDT and CDR2 YYEEEE. This CDR3 region has 15 residues. The germline V and J ends were trimmed by 1 base and 0 bases, with 10 bases remaining between them. The entire variable domain, with the rest obtained from reference TRBV5-6 and TRBJ1-1, is as follows: DAGVTQSPTHLIKTRGQQVTLRCSPKSGHDTVSWYQQALGQGPQFIFQYYEEEERQRGNFPDRFSGHQFPNYSSELNVNALLLGDSALYLCASSLPQNLNTEAFFGQGTRLTVV.

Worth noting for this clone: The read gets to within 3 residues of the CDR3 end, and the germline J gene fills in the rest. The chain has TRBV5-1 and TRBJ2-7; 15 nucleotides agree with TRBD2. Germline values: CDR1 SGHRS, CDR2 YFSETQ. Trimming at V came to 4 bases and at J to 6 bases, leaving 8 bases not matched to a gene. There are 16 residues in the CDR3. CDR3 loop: CASSPLGTSGGSEQYF. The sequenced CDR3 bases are TGCGCCAGCAGCCCATTGGGGACTAGCGGGGGGAGCGAG.

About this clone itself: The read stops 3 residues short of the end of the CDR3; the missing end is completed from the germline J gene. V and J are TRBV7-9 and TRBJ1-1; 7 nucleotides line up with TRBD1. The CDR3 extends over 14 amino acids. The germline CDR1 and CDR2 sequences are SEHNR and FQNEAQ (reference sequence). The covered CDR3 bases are TGTGCCAGCAGCTTAGCCAGGGGGTACTACGAG. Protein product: CASSLARGYYE. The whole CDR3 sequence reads CASSLARGYYEAFF.

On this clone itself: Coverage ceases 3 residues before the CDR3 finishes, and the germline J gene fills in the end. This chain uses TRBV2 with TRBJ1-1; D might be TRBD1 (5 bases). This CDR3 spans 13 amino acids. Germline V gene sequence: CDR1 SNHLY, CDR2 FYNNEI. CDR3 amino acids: CASSGDSVGEAFF. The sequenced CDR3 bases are TGTGCCAGCAGTGGGGACTCGGTGGGAGAA.

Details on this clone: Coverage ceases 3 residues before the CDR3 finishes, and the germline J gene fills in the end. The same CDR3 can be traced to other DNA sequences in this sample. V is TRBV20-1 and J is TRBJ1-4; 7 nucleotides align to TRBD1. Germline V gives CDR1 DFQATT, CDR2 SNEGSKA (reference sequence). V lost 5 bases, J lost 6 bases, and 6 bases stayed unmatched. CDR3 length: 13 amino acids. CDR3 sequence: CSALRTGHEKLFF. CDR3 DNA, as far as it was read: TGCAGTGCTTTGCGGACAGGCCATGAAAAA.

Here the CDR3 reads CASSPPDSQETQYF. CDR3 DNA (partial): TGCGCCAGCAGCCCTCCCGACAGCCAAGAGACC. The chain is built from TRBV5-1 and TRBJ2-5, with a weak D call TRBD1 (5 bases). Read data end 3 residues before the CDR3 end; the end is taken from the germline J gene. V lost 4 bases, J lost 1 base, and 11 bases lay in between. The CDR3 consists of 14 residues. CDR1 is SGHRS and CDR2 is YFSETQ in the germline V gene. The full variable domain, with the rest looked up from reference TRBV5-1 and TRBJ2-5, is KAGVTQTPRYLIKTRGQQVTLSCSPISGHRSVSWYQQTPGQGLQFLFEYFSETQRNKGNFPGRFSGRQFSNSRSEMNVSTLELGDSALYLCASSPPDSQETQYFGPGTRLLVL.

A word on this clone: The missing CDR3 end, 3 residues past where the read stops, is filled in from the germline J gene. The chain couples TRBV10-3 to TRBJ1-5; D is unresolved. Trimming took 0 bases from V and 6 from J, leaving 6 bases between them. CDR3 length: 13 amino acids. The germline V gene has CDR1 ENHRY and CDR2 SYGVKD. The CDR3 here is CAISESPSQPQHF. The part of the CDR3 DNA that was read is TGTGCCATCAGTGAGTCTCCTAGTCAGCCC.